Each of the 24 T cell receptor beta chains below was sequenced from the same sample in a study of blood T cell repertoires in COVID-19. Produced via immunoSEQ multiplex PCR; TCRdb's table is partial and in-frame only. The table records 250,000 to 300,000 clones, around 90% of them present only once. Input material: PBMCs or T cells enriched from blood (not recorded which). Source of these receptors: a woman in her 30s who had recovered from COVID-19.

The CDR3, as DNA: TGTGCCAGCAGCTCCTACCCGACAGGGGGCTTCGATCAGCCCCAGCATTTT. Amino acid sequence: CASSSYPTGGFDQPQHF. V and J are TRBV7-8 and TRBJ1-5; the match to TRBD1 covers 10 bases. CDR1 is SGHVS and CDR2 is FQNEAQ in the germline V gene. J gave up 5 bases and V 4 bases, and 11 bases lay outside the gene matches. CDR3 length equals 17 residues.

The CDR3, as DNA: TGTGCCACCAGTGAAGAATCCCGGACAGGGCACCAAGAGACCCAGTACTTC. Protein sequence: CATSEESRTGHQETQYF. The chain couples TRBV24-1 to TRBJ2-5; TRBD1 aligns across 8 bases. This CDR3 is built from 17 residues. In germline, CDR1 is KGHDR, CDR2 SFDVKD. Germline trimming cut 4 bases from V and 0 bases from J; bases unmatched to any gene: 9.

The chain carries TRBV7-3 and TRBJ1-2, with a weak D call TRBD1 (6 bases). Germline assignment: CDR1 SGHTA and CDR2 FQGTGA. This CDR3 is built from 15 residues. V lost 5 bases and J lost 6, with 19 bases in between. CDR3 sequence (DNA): TGTGCCAGCAGCCGAACCCCCGGGACATCCGATGGCTACACCTTC. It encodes CASSRTPGTSDGYTF.

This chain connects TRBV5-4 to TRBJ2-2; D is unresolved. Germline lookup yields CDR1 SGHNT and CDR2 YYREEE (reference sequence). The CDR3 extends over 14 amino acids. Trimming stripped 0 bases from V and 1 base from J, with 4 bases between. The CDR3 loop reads CASSLEQNTGELFF. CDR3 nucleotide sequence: TGTGCCAGCAGCTTGGAACAGAACACCGGGGAGCTGTTTTTT.

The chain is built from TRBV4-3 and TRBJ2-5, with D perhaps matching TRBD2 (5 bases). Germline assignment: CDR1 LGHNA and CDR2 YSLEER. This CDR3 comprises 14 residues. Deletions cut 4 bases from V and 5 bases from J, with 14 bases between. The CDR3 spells CASSLPVSEETQYF. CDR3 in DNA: TGCGCCAGCAGCCTCCCGGTTAGCGAGGAGACCCAGTACTTC.

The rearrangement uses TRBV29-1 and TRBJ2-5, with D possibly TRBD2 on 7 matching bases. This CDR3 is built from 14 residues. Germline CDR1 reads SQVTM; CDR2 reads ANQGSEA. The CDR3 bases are TGCAGTGGGGGGGCAGGGCCGCTCCAAGAGACCCAGTACTTC. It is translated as CSGGAGPLQETQYF.

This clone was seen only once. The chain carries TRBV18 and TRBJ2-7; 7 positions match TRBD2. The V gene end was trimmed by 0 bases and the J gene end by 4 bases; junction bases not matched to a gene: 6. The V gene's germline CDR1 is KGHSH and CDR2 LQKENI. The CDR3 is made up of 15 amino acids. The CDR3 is CASSPPSREGYEQYF. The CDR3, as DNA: TGTGCCAGCTCACCACCGAGCAGGGAGGGATACGAGCAGTACTTC.

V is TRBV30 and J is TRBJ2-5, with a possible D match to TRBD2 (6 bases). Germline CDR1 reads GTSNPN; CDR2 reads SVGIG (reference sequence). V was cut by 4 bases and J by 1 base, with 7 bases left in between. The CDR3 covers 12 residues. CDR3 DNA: TGTGCCTGGAAAGCGGGCCAAGAGACCCAGTACTTC. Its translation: CAWKAGQETQYF.

CDR3 sequence: CASSYPAGGFETQYF. The CDR3 region has the DNA TGTGCCAGCAGTTACCCAGCGGGAGGTTTCGAGACCCAGTACTTC. The gene calls are TRBV6-2 or TRBV6-3 and TRBJ2-5, with TRBD2 matching 9 bases. This CDR3 spans 15 amino acids. CDR1 and CDR2 from the germline V gene are MNHEY and SVGEGT. V shed 2 bases, J shed 5 bases, and the junction held 6 bases outside the gene matches.

The CDR3 spells CASSVDNEQFF. For the CDR3, the DNA is TGCGCCAGCAGCGTCGACAATGAGCAGTTCTTC. The chain uses TRBV5-1 and TRBJ2-1; D not resolved. Trimming left V 4 bases short and J 5 bases short, with 4 bases between. CDR1 is SGHRS and CDR2 is YFSETQ in the germline V gene. There are 11 residues in the CDR3.

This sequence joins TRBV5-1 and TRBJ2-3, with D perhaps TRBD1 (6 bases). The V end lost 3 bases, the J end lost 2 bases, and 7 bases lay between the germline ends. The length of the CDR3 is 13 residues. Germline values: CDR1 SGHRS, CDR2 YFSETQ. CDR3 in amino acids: CASSWDITDTQYF. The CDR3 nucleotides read TGCGCCAGCAGCTGGGACATCACAGATACGCAGTATTTT.

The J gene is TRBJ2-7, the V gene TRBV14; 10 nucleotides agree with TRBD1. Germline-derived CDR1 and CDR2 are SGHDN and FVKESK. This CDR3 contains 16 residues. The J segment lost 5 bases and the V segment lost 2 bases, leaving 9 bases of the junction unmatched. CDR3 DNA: TGTGCCAGCAGCCAAACCCCGGGACAGGGGTACCACGAGCAGTACTTC. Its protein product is CASSQTPGQGYHEQYF.

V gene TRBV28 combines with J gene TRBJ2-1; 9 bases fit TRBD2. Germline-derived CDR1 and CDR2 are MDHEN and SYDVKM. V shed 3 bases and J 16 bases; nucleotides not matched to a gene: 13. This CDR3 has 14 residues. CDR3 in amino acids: CASSFYSLAGEGFF. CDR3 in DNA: TGTGCCAGCAGTTTTTACTCCTTAGCGGGAGAGGGATTCTTC.

The CDR3 region is CATSDVPDRGRWTEAFF. Written as DNA, the CDR3 is TGTGCCACCAGTGATGTGCCGGACAGGGGGCGATGGACTGAAGCTTTCTTT. The gene calls are TRBV24-1 and TRBJ1-1; 11 bases are a match to TRBD1. Germline V CDR1 and CDR2: KGHDR, SFDVKD. This CDR3 has 17 residues. After removal of 3 bases from V and 5 bases from J, the junction contained 10 bases not matched to a gene.

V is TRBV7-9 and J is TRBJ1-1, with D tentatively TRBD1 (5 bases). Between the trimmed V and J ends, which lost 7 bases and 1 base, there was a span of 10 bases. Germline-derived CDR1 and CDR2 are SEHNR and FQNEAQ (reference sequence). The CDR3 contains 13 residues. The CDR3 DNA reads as TGTGCCAGCACACCCGGGGGGAACACTGAAGCTTTCTTT. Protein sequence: CASTPGGNTEAFF.

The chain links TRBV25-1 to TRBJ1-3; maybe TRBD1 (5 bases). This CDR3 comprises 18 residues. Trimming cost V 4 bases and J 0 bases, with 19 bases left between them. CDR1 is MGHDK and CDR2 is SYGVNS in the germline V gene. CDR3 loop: CASSGQPHESDSGNTIYF. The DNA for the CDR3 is TGTGCCAGCAGTGGACAGCCTCATGAGTCGGACTCTGGAAACACCATATATTTT.

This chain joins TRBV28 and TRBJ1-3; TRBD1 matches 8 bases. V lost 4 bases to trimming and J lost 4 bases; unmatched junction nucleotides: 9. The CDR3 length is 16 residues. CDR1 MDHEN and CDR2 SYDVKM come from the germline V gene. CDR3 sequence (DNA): TGTGCCAGCAGTTCCCCGGCAGGGGGCGAGGGAAACACCATATATTTT. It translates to CASSSPAGGEGNTIYF.

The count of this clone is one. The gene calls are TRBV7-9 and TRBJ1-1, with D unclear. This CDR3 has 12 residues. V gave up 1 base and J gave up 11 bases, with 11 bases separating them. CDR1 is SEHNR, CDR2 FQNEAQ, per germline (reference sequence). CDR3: CASSLGAAKAFF. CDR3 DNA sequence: TGTGCCAGCAGCTTAGGTGCGGCGAAGGCTTTCTTT.

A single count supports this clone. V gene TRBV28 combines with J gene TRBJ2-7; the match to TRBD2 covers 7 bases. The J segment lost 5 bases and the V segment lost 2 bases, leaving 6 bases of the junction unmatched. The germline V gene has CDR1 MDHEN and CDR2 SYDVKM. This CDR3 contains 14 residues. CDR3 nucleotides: TGTGCCAGCAGTTTAGGCGGGAGCTTGAACGAGCAGTACTTC. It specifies CASSLGGSLNEQYF.

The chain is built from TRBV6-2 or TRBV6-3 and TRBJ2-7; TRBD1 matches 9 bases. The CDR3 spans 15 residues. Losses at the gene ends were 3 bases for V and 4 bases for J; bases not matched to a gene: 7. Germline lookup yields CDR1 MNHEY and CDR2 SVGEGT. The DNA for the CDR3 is TGTGCCAGCAGTTATAAGACAGGGGGGACGTACGAGCAGTACTTC. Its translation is CASSYKTGGTYEQYF.

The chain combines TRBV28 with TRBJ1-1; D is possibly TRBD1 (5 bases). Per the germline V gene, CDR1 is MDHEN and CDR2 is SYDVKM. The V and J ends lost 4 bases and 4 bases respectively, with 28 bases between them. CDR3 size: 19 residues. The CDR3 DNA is TGTGCCAGCAGTTCCATCTTTTCCCATGGGGGGGGAGACGGCACTGAAGCTTTCTTT. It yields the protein CASSSIFSHGGGDGTEAFF.

The CDR3 loop reads CASSKGQGAQETQYF. Here the CDR3 DNA reads TGTGCCAGCTCGAAGGGACAGGGGGCGCAGGAGACCCAGTACTTC. The chain is built from TRBV7-3 and TRBJ2-5, with 12 bases fitting TRBD1. CDR1 and CDR2 from the germline V gene are SGHTA and FQGTGA. The ends lost 8 bases at V and 5 bases at J; junction bases unmatched: 9. The CDR3 contains 15 residues.

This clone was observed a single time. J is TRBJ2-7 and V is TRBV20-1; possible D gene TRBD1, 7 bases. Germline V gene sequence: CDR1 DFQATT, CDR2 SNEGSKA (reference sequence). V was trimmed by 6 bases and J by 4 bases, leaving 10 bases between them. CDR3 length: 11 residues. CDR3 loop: CSAAGGYEQYF. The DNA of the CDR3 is TGCAGTGCGGCAGGGGGGTACGAGCAGTACTTC.

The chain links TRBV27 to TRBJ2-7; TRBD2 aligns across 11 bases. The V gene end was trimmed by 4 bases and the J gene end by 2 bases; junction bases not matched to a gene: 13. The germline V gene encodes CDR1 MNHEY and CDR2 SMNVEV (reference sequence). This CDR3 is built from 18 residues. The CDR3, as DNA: TGTGCCAGCAGTTCCGCGGGGGGGCTAGCGGGAGGCCCCTACGAGCAGTACTTC. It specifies CASSSAGGLAGGPYEQYF.